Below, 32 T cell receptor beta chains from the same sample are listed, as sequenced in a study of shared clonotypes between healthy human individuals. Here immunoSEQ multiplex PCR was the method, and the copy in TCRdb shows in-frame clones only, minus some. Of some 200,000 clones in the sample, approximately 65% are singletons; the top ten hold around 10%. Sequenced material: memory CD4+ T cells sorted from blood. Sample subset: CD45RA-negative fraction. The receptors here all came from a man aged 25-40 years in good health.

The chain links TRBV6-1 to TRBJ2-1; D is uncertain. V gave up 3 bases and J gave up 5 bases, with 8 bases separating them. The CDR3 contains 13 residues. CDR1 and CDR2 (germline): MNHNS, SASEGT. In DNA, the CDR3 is TGTGCCAGCAGTGACGGCAGACACAATGAGCAGTTCTTC. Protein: CASSDGRHNEQFF.

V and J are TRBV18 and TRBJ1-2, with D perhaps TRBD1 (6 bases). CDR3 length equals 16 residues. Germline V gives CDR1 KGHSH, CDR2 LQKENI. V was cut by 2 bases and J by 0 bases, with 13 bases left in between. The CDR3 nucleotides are TGTGCCAGCTCACCAAGGGGGATTGCTGCTAACTATGGCTACACCTTC. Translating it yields CASSPRGIAANYGYTF.

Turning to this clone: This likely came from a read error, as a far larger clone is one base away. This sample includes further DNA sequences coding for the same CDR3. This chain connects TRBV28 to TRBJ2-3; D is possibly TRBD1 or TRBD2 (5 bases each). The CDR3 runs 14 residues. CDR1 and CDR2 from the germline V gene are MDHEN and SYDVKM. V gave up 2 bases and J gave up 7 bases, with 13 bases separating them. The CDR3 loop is CASSLPGPHNTQYF. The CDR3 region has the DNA TGTGCCAGCAGTTTACCGGGGCCTCACAATACGCAGTATTTT.

The CDR3 nucleotides read TGTGCCAGCAGTTTATTCAGGACCCAGTACTTC. Translation: CASSLFRTQYF. V is TRBV28 and J is TRBJ2-5; D remains ambiguous. This CDR3 contains 11 residues. V lost 1 base and J 7 bases, leaving 4 bases between the germline ends. The germline gives CDR1 MDHEN, CDR2 SYDVKM. Variable domain in full (rest from reference TRBV28 and TRBJ2-5): DVKVTQSSRYLVKRTGEKVFLECVQDMDHENMFWYRQDPGLGLRLIYFSYDVKMKEKGDIPEGYSVSREKKERFSLILESASTNQTSMYLCASSLFRTQYFGPGTRLLVL.

The CDR3 DNA reads as TGTGCCAGCAGAACAGGGCCCTCCAATCAGCCCCAGCATTTT. It yields the protein CASRTGPSNQPQHF. The chain recombines TRBV28 with TRBJ1-5, with D possibly TRBD1 on 6 matching bases. There are 14 residues in the CDR3. Germline-derived CDR1 and CDR2 are MDHEN and SYDVKM. V was cut by 6 bases and J by 3 bases, with 12 bases left in between.

The DNA of the CDR3 is TGTGCCAGCAGCTTGTGGACCAGCAGGGCAGATACGCAGTATTTT. Translated: CASSLWTSRADTQYF. The gene calls are TRBV5-6 and TRBJ2-3; a possible D gene is TRBD1 (5 bases). There are 15 residues in the CDR3. V lost 1 base to trimming and J lost 4 bases, with 13 bases between them. Germline assignment: CDR1 SGHDT and CDR2 YYEEEE.

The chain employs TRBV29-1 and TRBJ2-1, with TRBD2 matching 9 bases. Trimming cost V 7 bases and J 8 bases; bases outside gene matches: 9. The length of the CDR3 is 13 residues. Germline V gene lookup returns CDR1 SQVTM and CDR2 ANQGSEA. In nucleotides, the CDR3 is TGCAGCGCCGGGACTAGCTATCGCGATGAGCAGTTCTTC. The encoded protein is CSAGTSYRDEQFF.

The CDR3 DNA reads as TGTGCCAGCAGCTCCCCCTTCCGGACCCATCAGCCCCAGCATTTT. Encoded protein: CASSSPFRTHQPQHF. This rearrangement joins TRBV11-3 to TRBJ1-5; D unresolved. Germline assignment: CDR1 SGHNT and CDR2 YENEEA. The CDR3 loop spans 15 amino acids. Trimming stripped 4 bases from V and 5 bases from J, with 15 bases between.

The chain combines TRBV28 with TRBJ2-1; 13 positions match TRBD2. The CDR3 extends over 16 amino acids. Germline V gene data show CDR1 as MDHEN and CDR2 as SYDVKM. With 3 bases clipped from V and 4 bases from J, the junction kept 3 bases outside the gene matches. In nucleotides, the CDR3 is TGTGCCAGCAGTTTTCAACTAGCGGGAGGGTACAATGAGCAGTTCTTC. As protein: CASSFQLAGGYNEQFF.

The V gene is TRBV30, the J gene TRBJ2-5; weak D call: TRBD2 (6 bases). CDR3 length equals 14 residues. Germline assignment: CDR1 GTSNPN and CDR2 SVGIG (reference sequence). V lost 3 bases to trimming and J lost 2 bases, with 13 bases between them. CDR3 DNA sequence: TGTGCCTGGAGCGCGACTAGAAGGCAAGAGACCCAGTACTTC. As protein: CAWSATRRQETQYF.

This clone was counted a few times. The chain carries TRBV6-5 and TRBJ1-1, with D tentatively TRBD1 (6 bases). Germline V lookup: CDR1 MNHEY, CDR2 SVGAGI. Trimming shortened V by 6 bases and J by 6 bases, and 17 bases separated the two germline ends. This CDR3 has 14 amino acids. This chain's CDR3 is CASRNEQGFSEAFF. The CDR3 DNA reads TGTGCCAGCAGGAACGAACAGGGCTTCTCTGAAGCTTTCTTT.

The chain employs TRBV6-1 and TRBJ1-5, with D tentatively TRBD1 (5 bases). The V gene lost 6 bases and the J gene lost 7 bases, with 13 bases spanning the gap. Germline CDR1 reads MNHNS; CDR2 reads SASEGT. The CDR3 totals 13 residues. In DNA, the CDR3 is TGTGCCAGCAGCAGGGAATTTGAACAGCCCCAGCATTTT. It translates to CASSREFEQPQHF.

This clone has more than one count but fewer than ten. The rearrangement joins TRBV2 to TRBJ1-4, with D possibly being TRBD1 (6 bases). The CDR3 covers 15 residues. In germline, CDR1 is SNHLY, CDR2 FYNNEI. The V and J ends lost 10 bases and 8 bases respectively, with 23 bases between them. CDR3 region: CATKTKTGLSEKLFF. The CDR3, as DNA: TGTGCCACCAAGACCAAAACAGGGTTGAGCGAAAAACTGTTTTTT.

The CDR3 bases are TGCGCCAGCAGTGAGTTCCGTGGGACCAGCAAAATGGGGGCAGACACCGGGGAGCTGTTTTTT. Translating gives CASSEFRGTSKMGADTGELFF. J is TRBJ2-2 and V is TRBV10-1, with a possible D match to TRBD1 (6 bases). The CDR3 covers 21 residues. Germline lookup yields CDR1 WNHNN and CDR2 SYGVQD (reference sequence). Trimming shortened V by 1 base and J by 3 bases, and 27 bases separated the two germline ends.

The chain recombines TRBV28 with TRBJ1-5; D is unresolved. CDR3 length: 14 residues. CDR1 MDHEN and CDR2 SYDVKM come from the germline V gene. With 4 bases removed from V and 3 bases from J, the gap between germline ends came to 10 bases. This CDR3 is CASSSRRDNQPQHF. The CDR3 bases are TGTGCCAGCAGTTCAAGACGGGACAATCAGCCCCAGCATTTT. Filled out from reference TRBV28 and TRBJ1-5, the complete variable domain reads DVKVTQSSRYLVKRTGEKVFLECVQDMDHENMFWYRQDPGLGLRLIYFSYDVKMKEKGDIPEGYSVSREKKERFSLILESASTNQTSMYLCASSSRRDNQPQHFGDGTRLSIL.

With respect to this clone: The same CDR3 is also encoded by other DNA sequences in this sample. CDR3 amino acids: CASSLLAGVNEQFF. The CDR3 coding sequence is TGCGCCAGCAGCTTGCTAGCGGGAGTCAATGAGCAGTTCTTC. The genes are TRBV5-1 and TRBJ2-1, with 10 positions matching TRBD2. This CDR3 has 14 residues. V shed 1 base, J shed 6 bases, and the junction held 1 base outside the gene matches. Germline V gives CDR1 SGHRS, CDR2 YFSETQ.

Written as DNA, the CDR3 is TGTGCCAGCAGCCCCCGGCCGCGCGGGGGCGAGCAGTACTTC. Protein: CASSPRPRGGEQYF. The chain carries TRBV5-4 and TRBJ2-7, with 7 bases fitting TRBD2. J gave up 6 bases and V 4 bases, and 10 bases lay outside the gene matches. The CDR3 runs to 14 residues. Germline V lookup: CDR1 SGHNT, CDR2 YYREEE (reference sequence). The full variable domain, with the rest looked up from reference TRBV5-4 and TRBJ2-7, is ETGVTQSPTHLIKTRGQQVTLRCSSQSGHNTVSWYQQALGQGPQFIFQYYREEENGRGNFPPRFSGLQFPNYSSELNVNALELDDSALYLCASSPRPRGGEQYFGPGTRLTVT.

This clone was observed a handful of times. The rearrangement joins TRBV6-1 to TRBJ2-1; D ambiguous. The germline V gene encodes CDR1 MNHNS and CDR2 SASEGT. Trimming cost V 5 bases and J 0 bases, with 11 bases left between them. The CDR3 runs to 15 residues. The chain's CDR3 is CASSPQSVSYNEQFF. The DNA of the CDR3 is TGTGCCAGCAGTCCCCAATCGGTCTCCTACAATGAGCAGTTCTTC.

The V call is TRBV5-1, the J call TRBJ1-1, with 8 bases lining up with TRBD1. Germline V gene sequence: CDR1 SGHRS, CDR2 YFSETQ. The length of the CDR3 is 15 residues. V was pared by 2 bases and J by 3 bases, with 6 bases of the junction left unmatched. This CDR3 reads CASSLRQGLDTEAFF. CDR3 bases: TGCGCCAGCAGCTTACGACAGGGGTTGGACACTGAAGCTTTCTTT.

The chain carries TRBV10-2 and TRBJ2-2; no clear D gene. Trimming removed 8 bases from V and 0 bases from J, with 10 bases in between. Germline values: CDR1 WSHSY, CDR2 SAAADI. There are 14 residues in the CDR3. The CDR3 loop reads CASRKTANTGELFF. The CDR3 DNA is TGCGCCAGCCGAAAAACCGCGAACACCGGGGAGCTGTTTTTT.

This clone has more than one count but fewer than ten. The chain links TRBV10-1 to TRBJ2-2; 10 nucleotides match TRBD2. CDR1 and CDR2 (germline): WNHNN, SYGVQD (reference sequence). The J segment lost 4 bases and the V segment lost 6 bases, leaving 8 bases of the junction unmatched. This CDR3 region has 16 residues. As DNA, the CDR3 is TGCGCCAGCAGCGGACTAGCGGAGGGGCGCACCGGGGAGCTGTTTTTT. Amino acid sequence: CASSGLAEGRTGELFF.

CDR3 in amino acids: CASSSYRQGASTDTQYF. In DNA form, the CDR3 reads TGCGCCAGCAGCTCGTACCGACAGGGGGCTAGCACAGATACGCAGTATTTT. The V call is TRBV5-1, the J call TRBJ2-3; 10 positions agree with TRBD1. The junction had 7 bases not matched to a gene; V was cut back by 3 bases and J by 0 bases. Germline values: CDR1 SGHRS, CDR2 YFSETQ. The CDR3 spans 17 residues.

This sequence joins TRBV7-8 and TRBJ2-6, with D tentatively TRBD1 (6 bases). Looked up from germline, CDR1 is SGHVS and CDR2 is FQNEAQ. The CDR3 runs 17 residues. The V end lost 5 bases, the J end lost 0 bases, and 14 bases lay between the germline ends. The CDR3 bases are TGTGCCAGCAGCCTGAGGACAGACATCTCTGGGGCCAACGTCCTGACTTTC. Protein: CASSLRTDISGANVLTF.

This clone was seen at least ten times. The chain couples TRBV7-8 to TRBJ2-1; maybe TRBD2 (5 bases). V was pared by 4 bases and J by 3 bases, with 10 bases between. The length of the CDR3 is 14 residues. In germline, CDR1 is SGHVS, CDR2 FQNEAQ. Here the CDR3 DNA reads TGTGCCAGCAGCTACGGACTTAACTACAATGAGCAGTTCTTC. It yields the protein CASSYGLNYNEQFF.

The CDR3 nucleotides read TGTGCCACCAGCGAGGGGGGGAACTATGGCTACACCTTC. Translated, it gives CATSEGGNYGYTF. The J gene is TRBJ1-2, the V gene TRBV15; a possible D gene is TRBD1 (6 bases). This CDR3 is 13 amino acids long. Germline loops: CDR1 LNHNV, CDR2 YYDKDF (reference sequence). V was clipped by 5 bases and J by 2 bases, with 9 bases between them.

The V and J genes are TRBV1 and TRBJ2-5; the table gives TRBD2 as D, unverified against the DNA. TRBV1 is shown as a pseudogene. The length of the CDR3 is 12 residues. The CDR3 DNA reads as TGCACCAGCAGCCGCCCCCGGAGTGCCCAGTACTTC. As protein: CTSSRPRSAQYF.

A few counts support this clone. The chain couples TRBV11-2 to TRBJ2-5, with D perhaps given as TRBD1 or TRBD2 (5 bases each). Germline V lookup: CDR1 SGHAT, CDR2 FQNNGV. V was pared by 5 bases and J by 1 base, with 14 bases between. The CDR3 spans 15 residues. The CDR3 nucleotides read TGTGCCAGCAGCCGTAGAGGGGTTCCCCAAGAGACCCAGTACTTC. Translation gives CASSRRGVPQETQYF.

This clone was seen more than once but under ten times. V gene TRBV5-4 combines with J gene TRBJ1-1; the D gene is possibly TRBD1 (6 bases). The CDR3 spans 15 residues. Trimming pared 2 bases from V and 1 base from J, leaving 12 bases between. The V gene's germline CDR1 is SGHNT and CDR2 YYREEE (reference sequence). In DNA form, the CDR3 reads TGTGCCAGCAGCTTTGTCACAGGGCGGAACACTGAAGCTTTCTTT. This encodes CASSFVTGRNTEAFF.

CDR3 loop: CASSVDNYEQYF. CDR3 nucleotides: TGTGCCAGCAGCGTAGATAACTACGAGCAGTACTTC. The J gene is TRBJ2-7, the V gene TRBV9; D gene unclear. Germline assignment: CDR1 SGDLS and CDR2 YYNGEE. V lost 0 bases, J lost 3 bases, and 4 bases lay in between. This CDR3 comprises 12 residues.

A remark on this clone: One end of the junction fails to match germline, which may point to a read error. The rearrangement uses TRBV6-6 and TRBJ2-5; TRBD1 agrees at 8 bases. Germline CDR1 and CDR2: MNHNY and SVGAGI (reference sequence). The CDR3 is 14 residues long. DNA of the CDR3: TGTGCCACCAGTAGACAGGGGTCCGTAGAGACCCAGTACTTC. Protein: CATSRQGSVETQYF.

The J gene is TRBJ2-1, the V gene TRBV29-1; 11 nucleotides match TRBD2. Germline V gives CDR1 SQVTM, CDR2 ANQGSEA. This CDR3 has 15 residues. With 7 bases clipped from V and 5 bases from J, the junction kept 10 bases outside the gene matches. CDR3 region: CSAGNGTSGNNEQFF. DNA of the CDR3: TGCAGCGCCGGAAACGGGACTAGCGGCAACAATGAGCAGTTCTTC.

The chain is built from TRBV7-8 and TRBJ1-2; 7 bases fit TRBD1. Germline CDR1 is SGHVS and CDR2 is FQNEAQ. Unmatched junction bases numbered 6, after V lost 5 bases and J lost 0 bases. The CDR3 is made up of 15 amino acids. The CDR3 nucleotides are TGTGCCAGCAGCCGAGAGACAGGGTCTAACTATGGCTACACCTTC. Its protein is CASSRETGSNYGYTF.